Following are 4 T cell receptor beta chains from one sample sequenced in a study of blood T cell repertoires in COVID-19. Clones were read by immunoSEQ multiplex PCR, and TCRdb kept only the in-frame ones, dropping some. The table includes 200,000 to 250,000 clones, roughly 85% detected once. Sequenced: peripheral blood. The receptors derive from a man between 50 and 59 years old who had recovered from COVID-19.

This chain uses TRBV5-1 with TRBJ2-7; 7 nucleotides match TRBD1. Germline V CDR1 and CDR2: SGHRS, YFSETQ. This CDR3 spans 14 amino acids. V trimming: 0 bases; J trimming: 5 bases; junction bases outside the gene matches: 5. CDR3 in amino acids: CASSLVQGVNEQYF. The CDR3 coding sequence is TGCGCCAGCAGCTTGGTGCAGGGGGTCAACGAGCAGTACTTC.

This clone was seen only once. The rearrangement uses TRBV18 and TRBJ1-6; 10 positions match TRBD1. The V gene end was trimmed by 2 bases and the J gene end by 5 bases; junction bases not matched to a gene: 6. CDR1 KGHSH and CDR2 LQKENI come from the germline V gene. The CDR3 totals 17 residues. The CDR3 nucleotides read TGTGCCAGCTCACCAATGGACAGGGGGACTAATAATTCACCCCTCCACTTT. Encoded protein: CASSPMDRGTNNSPLHF.

The chain combines TRBV4-1 with TRBJ1-3, with D tentatively TRBD1 (6 bases). The CDR3 length is 19 residues. CDR1 MGHRA and CDR2 YSYEKL come from the germline V gene. The ends were cut back, 0 bases at V and 0 bases at J, with 18 bases in the middle. CDR3 in DNA: TGCGCCAGCAGCCAAGACGGGGGGGCTAGAGTGCCCTCTGGAAACACCATATATTTT. Its protein product is CASSQDGGARVPSGNTIYF.

The chain links TRBV18 to TRBJ1-2; D is unclear. Trimming took 1 base from V and 0 from J, leaving 9 bases between them. CDR3 length: 15 residues. Germline V gene sequence: CDR1 KGHSH, CDR2 LQKENI. In DNA, the CDR3 is TGTGCCAGCTCACCACAAGGAGGCCCTAACTATGGCTACACCTTC. Encoded protein: CASSPQGGPNYGYTF. The entire variable domain, with the rest obtained from reference TRBV18 and TRBJ1-2, is as follows: NAGVMQNPRHLVRRRGQEARLRCSPMKGHSHVYWYRQLPEEGLKFMVYLQKENIIDESGMPKERFSAEFPKEGPSILRIQQVVRGDSAAYFCASSPQGGPNYGYTFGSGTRLTVV.